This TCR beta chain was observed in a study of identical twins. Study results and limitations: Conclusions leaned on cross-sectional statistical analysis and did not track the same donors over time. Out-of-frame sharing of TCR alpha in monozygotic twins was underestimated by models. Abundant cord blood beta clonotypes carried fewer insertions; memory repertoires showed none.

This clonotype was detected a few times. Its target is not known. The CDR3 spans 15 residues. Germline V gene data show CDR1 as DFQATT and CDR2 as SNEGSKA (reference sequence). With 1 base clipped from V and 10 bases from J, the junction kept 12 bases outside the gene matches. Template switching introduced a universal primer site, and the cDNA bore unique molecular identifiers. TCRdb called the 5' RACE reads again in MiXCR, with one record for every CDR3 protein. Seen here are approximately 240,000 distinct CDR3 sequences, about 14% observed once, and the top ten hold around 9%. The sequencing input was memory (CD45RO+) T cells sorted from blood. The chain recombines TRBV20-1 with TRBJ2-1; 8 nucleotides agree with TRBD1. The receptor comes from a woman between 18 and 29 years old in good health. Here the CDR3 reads CSARGTGKGGYEQFF. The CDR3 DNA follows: TGCAGTGCTAGAGGGACAGGGAAGGGCGGGTACGAGCAGTTCTTC.